This T cell receptor beta chain was identified during a study of regulatory T cells in long-lasting Graves disease. Indicated time point: persistent/refractory GD, antithyroid drugs over 5 years with positive TRAb. PBMCs were the source of the RNA used for TCR sequencing. Points from the study as a whole: When disease was persistent, TRBV28, TRBJ1-2 and TRBJ2-5 were the favored segments.

The germline CDR1 and CDR2 sequences are SGHAT and FQDESV (reference sequence). CDR3 length equals 13 residues. Between the trimmed V and J ends, which lost 5 bases and 8 bases, there was a span of 13 bases. Construction of the TCR beta libraries employed iRepertoire HTBI primers in conjunction with Arm-PCR of CDR3 regions. MiXCR, run by TCRdb on the multiplex PCR reads, gives a single entry per CDR3 protein. The profile shows 600,000 to 850,000 distinct CDR3 sequences, around 32% of them singletons. This clonotype was detected only a few times. As yet, its antigen is unknown. The sample was peripheral blood mononuclear cells (PBMCs), taken when the disease was refractory, from a patient treated with antithyroid drugs. The source of this sequence is a female donor with Graves disease. This chain links TRBV11-1 with TRBJ2-4, with D possibly TRBD2 on 6 matching bases. DNA for the CDR3: TGTGCCAGCAGCAACGTCCGGGACTACATTCAGTACTTC. Protein sequence: CASSNVRDYIQYF.